The 2 T cell receptor beta chains presented below share a single source sample, sequenced in a study of shared clonotypes between healthy human individuals. Sequenced by immunoSEQ multiplex PCR; TCRdb stores in-frame clones only, minus some. The data contain millions of clones, 85% to 95% of them singletons. Sequencing was done on a sample of naive CD4+ T cells from PBMCs. The subset denotes: CD45RA+ positively selected. These TCRs come from a man between 18 and 35 years old in good health. Some clones in this sample may be carry-over from other donors' samples.

The chain joins TRBV27 to TRBJ1-2; 9 bases are a match to TRBD1. Trimming removed 5 bases from V and 4 bases from J; junction bases left unmatched: 11. The CDR3 extends over 16 amino acids. The V gene's germline CDR1 is MNHEY and CDR2 SMNVEV (reference sequence). The chain's CDR3 is CASSPRVGTGRYGYTF. CDR3 coding DNA: TGTGCCAGCAGTCCGAGGGTTGGGACAGGGCGCTATGGCTACACCTTC.

The J gene is TRBJ2-7, the V gene TRBV5-5; TRBD2 is a possible D gene (6 bases). V lost 2 bases and J lost 5, with 8 bases in between. The CDR3 sequence is 12 residues long. The germline gives CDR1 SGHKS, CDR2 YYEKEE (reference sequence). The CDR3 sequence: CASSFSSDEQYF. Written as DNA, the CDR3 is TGTGCCAGCAGCTTCTCTAGCGACGAGCAGTACTTC.